The rows below give T cell receptor beta chains drawn from one sample of a study of T cell responses to AZD1222 COVID-19 vaccine. Sequenced by immunoSEQ multiplex PCR; TCRdb stores in-frame clones only, minus some. The repertoire holds approximately 74,000 clones, with 65% to 85% as singletons. The sequencing here drew on peripheral blood, taken on day 0 of AZD1222 vaccination. The receptors here all came from an adult in good health. The CDR3 runs from the conserved cysteine through the conserved F or W. D genes are given only for firm matches. Part of the rows lack a size; the others show once, few, many or a class for expanded clones.

V gene,clone size,J gene,D gene,CDR3 protein,CDR3 DNA
TRBV5-1,once,TRBJ1-1,NA,CASSFGGNTEAFF,TGCGCCAGCAGCTTCGGCGGGAACACTGAAGCTTTCTTT
TRBV5-1,few,TRBJ2-2,TRBD1,CASSPYRQGTGELFF,TGCGCCAGCAGCCCTTACCGACAGGGGACCGGGGAGCTGTTTTTT
TRBV3-1/TRBV3-2,NA,TRBJ2-2,TRBD2,CASSQWGGRNTGELFF,TGTGCCAGCAGCCAATGGGGCGGGAGGAACACCGGGGAGCTGTTTTTT
TRBV3-1/TRBV3-2,NA,TRBJ1-2,NA,CASSQVGYGYTF,TGTGCCAGCAGCCAAGTAGGCTATGGCTACACCTTC
TRBV19,NA,TRBJ2-3,NA,CASSINPDTQYF,TGTGCCAGTAGTATCAACCCAGATACGCAGTATTTT
TRBV6-2/TRBV6-3,NA,TRBJ1-5,TRBD1,CASSYPGQGEQPQHF,TGTGCCAGCAGTTACCCCGGACAGGGGGAACAGCCCCAGCATTTT
TRBV7-8,once,TRBJ2-3,TRBD2,CASSLVKRGNTDTQYF,TGTGCCAGCAGCTTAGTAAAGCGGGGTAACACAGATACGCAGTATTTT
TRBV24-1,NA,TRBJ2-3,TRBD1,CATSDRHRGTDTQYF,TGTGCCACCAGTGATCGACACAGGGGAACAGATACGCAGTATTTT
TRBV11-2,NA,TRBJ2-7,NA,CASSVSDTYEQYF,TGTGCCAGCAGCGTCAGTGATACCTACGAGCAGTACTTC
TRBV11-3,NA,TRBJ1-5,NA,CASSLEALPDGHNQPQHF,TGTGCCAGCAGCCTAGAGGCCCTACCCGACGGCCATAATCAGCCCCAGCATTTT
TRBV19,NA,TRBJ2-7,TRBD1,CASSPGQDYEQYF,TGTGCCAGTAGCCCCGGACAGGACTACGAGCAGTACTTC
TRBV3-1/TRBV3-2,NA,TRBJ2-3,NA,CASSHGGGRDTQYF,TGTGCCAGCAGCCACGGCGGGGGCCGGGATACGCAGTATTTT
TRBV5-5,NA,TRBJ1-1,NA,CASSLRPGNTEAFF,TGTGCCAGCAGCTTGAGGCCAGGGAACACTGAAGCTTTCTTT
TRBV18,NA,TRBJ2-7,NA,CASSITQDFTYEQYF,TGTGCCAGCTCAATAACACAAGATTTCACCTACGAGCAGTACTTC
TRBV2,NA,TRBJ1-3,NA,CASSEAKQVYSGNTIYF,TGTGCCAGCAGTGAAGCTAAACAGGTCTACTCTGGAAACACCATATATTTT